One and the same sample provided the 2 T cell receptor beta chains below, sequenced in a study of blood T cell repertoires in COVID-19. Profiling relied on immunoSEQ multiplex PCR, and the TCRdb table lists in-frame clones only, not all of them. The repertoire holds some 64,000 clones, with roughly four fifths as singletons. The material sequenced was peripheral blood. These receptors originate from a human donor in a cohort sampled during active COVID-19.

The chain links TRBV7-8 to TRBJ2-7; D possibly corresponds to TRBD1 (5 bases). Germline V CDR1 and CDR2: SGHVS, FQNEAQ. The CDR3 runs 13 residues. The V and J ends lost 3 bases and 2 bases respectively, with 8 bases between them. The CDR3 nucleotides read TGTGCCAGCAGCTTTGACAGCGCCTACGAGCAGTACTTC. It translates to CASSFDSAYEQYF. Full variable domain (remainder filled in from reference TRBV7-8 and TRBJ2-7): GAGVSQSPRYKVAKRGQDVALRCDPISGHVSLFWYQQALGQGPEFLTYFQNEAQLDKSGLPSDRFFAERPEGSVSTLKIQRTQQEDSAVYLCASSFDSAYEQYFGPGTRLTVT.

For the CDR3, the DNA is TGCGCCAGCAGCTTGGTCTTGGGTGGGGCCGGCACTGAAGCTTTCTTT. Its translation: CASSLVLGGAGTEAFF. The V gene is TRBV5-1, the J gene TRBJ1-1, with a tentative D call TRBD1 (5 bases). This CDR3 has 16 amino acids. Per the germline V gene, CDR1 is SGHRS and CDR2 is YFSETQ. The V gene lost 0 bases and the J gene lost 4 bases, with 16 bases spanning the gap.